This T cell receptor (beta chain) was recorded in a study of T cell repertoires in cytomegalovirus infection. Study context: Evidence of both CMV infection and a matching HLA type came from public TCR beta signatures.

Study results and limitations: CMV-specific HLA-C-restricted TCR beta clonotypes dominated the ex vivo response. The cumulative frequency of public TCR beta families distinguished individuals who carried CMV together with the relevant HLA.

This clonotype has at least ten counts. No antigen is known for it. Trimming shortened V by 3 bases and J by 12 bases, and 8 bases separated the two germline ends. The CDR3 totals 11 residues. TCRdb reprocessed the reads via MiXCR and lists one record per CDR3 protein. This table holds more than 250,000 distinct CDR3 sequences, 12% to 15% found once. The chain couples TRBV12-3 or TRBV12-4 to TRBJ1-4; D is unclear. The TCR sequence derives from a human donor in good health (CMV status not recorded). Some clones in this sample may be carry-over from other donors' samples. Material: PBMCs. For the CDR3, the DNA is TGTGCCAGCAGTTTTGGTCTGGAACTGTTTTTT. Residues: CASSFGLELFF.